What follows are 27 T cell receptor beta chains derived from one specimen sequenced in a study of T cells in Graves' hyperthyroidism and ophthalmopathy. RNA transcripts gave rise to amplified TCR beta CDR3 regions. The HTBI set primed first-round TCR CDR3 RT-PCR. MiXCR, run by TCRdb on the multiplex PCR reads, gives a single entry per CDR3 protein. The sample shows a few hundred thousand distinct CDR3 sequences, more than 20% of them seen only once. The specimen sequenced was blood. These receptors were taken from a man in his fifties with Graves' hyperthyroidism.

This clonotype was detected ten times or more. V and J are TRBV12-3 or TRBV12-4 and TRBJ2-1; TRBD2 agrees at 11 bases. This CDR3 contains 16 residues. With V trimmed by 1 base and J by 6 bases, 5 bases remained unmatched. CDR3 protein: CASSLVGLAEINEQFF. CDR3 sequence (DNA): TGTGCCAGCAGTTTAGTGGGACTAGCGGAGATCAATGAGCAGTTCTTC.

Remarks on this clonotype: A read error may account for a junction end that differs from germline. The genes are TRBV5-1 and TRBJ2-2; possibly TRBD1 for D (5 bases). The CDR3 spans 15 residues. The germline V gene encodes CDR1 SGHRS and CDR2 YFSETQ. In DNA, the CDR3 is TGTGCCAGCAAACCGCAGGGTGATTCCACCGGGGAGCTGTTTTTT. Protein: CASKPQGDSTGELFF.

As to this clonotype: The junction shows a germline mismatch at one end, possibly a read error. J is TRBJ2-5 and V is TRBV10-3, with 13 bases matching TRBD2. Germline CDR1 and CDR2: ENHRY and SYGVKD. This CDR3 has 15 amino acids. CDR3 nucleotides: TGTGCCATCAGTGCGGGGACTAGCGGGAAAGAGGCCCAGTACTTC. Amino acid sequence: CAISAGTSGKEAQYF.

The sample holds a few counts of this clonotype. The chain is built from TRBV5-1 and TRBJ1-5, with TRBD1 matching 8 bases. This CDR3 region has 17 residues. V dropped 4 bases and J dropped 7; count of bases not matched to a gene: 16. CDR1 is SGHRS and CDR2 is YFSETQ in the germline V gene. The CDR3 DNA sequence: TGCGCCAGCAGCCCTTATGAGACAGGGGCCTTCGGGCAGCCCCAGCATTTT. Translating gives CASSPYETGAFGQPQHF.

In DNA, the CDR3 is TGTGCCACCAGTGACCATAGCGGTTACACAGATACGCAGTATTTT. As protein: CATSDHSGYTDTQYF. This rearrangement joins TRBV24-1 to TRBJ2-3; D might be TRBD2 (6 bases). Germline CDR1 reads KGHDR; CDR2 reads SFDVKD. Trimming pared 4 bases from V and 2 bases from J, leaving 12 bases between. The CDR3 extends over 15 amino acids.

The rearrangement links TRBV10-1 to TRBJ2-1, with 12 bases that match TRBD2. V gave up 4 bases and J gave up 9 bases; unmatched junction bases: 7. CDR1 and CDR2 (germline): WNHNN, SYGVQD (reference sequence). This CDR3 contains 15 residues. DNA of the CDR3: TGCGCCAGCAGTGGTCGACTAGCGGGAGACGGTGAGCAGTTCTTC. Its translation: CASSGRLAGDGEQFF.

This clonotype has only a few counts. The V gene is TRBV12-3 or TRBV12-4, the J gene TRBJ1-4; TRBD1 matches at 7 bases. The CDR3 loop spans 13 amino acids. V gave up 5 bases and J gave up 8 bases; unmatched junction bases: 5. The CDR3 sequence is CASSSQGGEKLFF. The CDR3 DNA follows: TGTGCCAGCAGTAGCCAGGGGGGCGAAAAACTGTTTTTT.

The table lists this clonotype with a few counts. The rearrangement joins TRBV2 to TRBJ1-2, with 7 nucleotides matching TRBD1. The CDR3 totals 12 residues. With V trimmed by 11 bases and J by 8 bases, 11 bases remained unmatched. CDR1 SNHLY and CDR2 FYNNEI come from the germline V gene. CDR3 sequence reads: CAGQTGNPGYTF. The CDR3 coding sequence is TGTGCCGGACAGACAGGGAACCCCGGCTACACCTTC.

This clonotype came up a few times. The chain recombines TRBV6-1 with TRBJ2-1; 10 bases align to TRBD2. V lost 6 bases to trimming and J lost 9 bases; unmatched junction nucleotides: 8. Germline CDR1 MNHNS, CDR2 SASEGT. The CDR3 is 14 amino acids. This CDR3 reads CASRSGREGGEQFF. CDR3 sequence (DNA): TGTGCCAGCAGGAGCGGGAGGGAGGGGGGTGAGCAGTTCTTC.

The rearrangement uses TRBV10-3 and TRBJ2-7, with TRBD1 as a possible D gene (6 bases). The V gene lost 7 bases and the J gene lost 0 bases, with 16 bases spanning the gap. This CDR3 has 15 amino acids. Germline V gene sequence: CDR1 ENHRY, CDR2 SYGVKD. CDR3: CAITRGGGGSYEQYF. In DNA form, the CDR3 reads TGTGCCATCACCCGAGGGGGTGGGGGCTCCTACGAGCAGTACTTC.

This clonotype was observed many times. V and J are TRBV20-1 and TRBJ2-1, with 10 bases lining up with TRBD2. The trim removed 6 bases at V and 2 bases at J, leaving 7 bases unmatched. CDR1 and CDR2 (germline): DFQATT, SNEGSKA (reference sequence). The CDR3 consists of 15 residues. The CDR3 protein is CSARGLAETYNEQFF. The CDR3 DNA reads TGCAGTGCACGAGGACTAGCGGAGACCTACAATGAGCAGTTCTTC.

The chain links TRBV30 to TRBJ2-2, with 11 nucleotides matching TRBD2. V lost 8 bases, J lost 7 bases, and 15 bases stayed unmatched. This CDR3 spans 16 amino acids. Germline CDR1 GTSNPN, CDR2 SVGIG (reference sequence). The CDR3: CAGGLLAGGPGGELFF. The CDR3 DNA sequence: TGTGCCGGGGGGCTTTTAGCGGGAGGGCCCGGCGGGGAGCTGTTTTTT.

The chain recombines TRBV3-1 with TRBJ2-1; TRBD2 agrees at 11 bases. CDR3 length: 17 residues. With V trimmed by 5 bases and J by 3 bases, 9 bases remained unmatched. Germline CDR1 is LGHDT and CDR2 is YNNKEL (reference sequence). The CDR3: CASSSLGTSGSYNEQFF. For the CDR3, the DNA is TGTGCCAGCAGCTCACTCGGCACTAGCGGGAGCTACAATGAGCAGTTCTTC.

The rearrangement joins TRBV12-3 or TRBV12-4 to TRBJ1-5; no definite D call. This CDR3 comprises 13 residues. Trimming left V 4 bases short and J 6 bases short, with 10 bases between. This chain's CDR3 is CASSSVGIQPQHF. CDR3 bases: TGTGCCAGCAGTTCCGTCGGCATTCAGCCCCAGCATTTT.

This clonotype was seen only a few times. The rearrangement uses TRBV19 and TRBJ2-1; TRBD2 agrees at 8 bases. After removal of 3 bases from V and 5 bases from J, the junction contained 9 bases not matched to a gene. There are 16 residues in the CDR3. CDR1 is LNHDA, CDR2 SQIVND, per germline (reference sequence). CDR3 nucleotide sequence: TGTGCCAGTAGTATTAATCTGGGGACTAGGAACAATGAGCAGTTCTTC. Translated, it gives CASSINLGTRNNEQFF.

The rearrangement joins TRBV7-2 to TRBJ2-7, with no clear D. V was clipped by 6 bases and J by 3 bases, with 15 bases between them. CDR1 SGHTA and CDR2 FQGNSA come from the germline V gene. The CDR3 has 14 amino acids. CDR3 loop: CASSQQLGNYEQYF. The CDR3 DNA is TGTGCCAGCAGTCAGCAGTTGGGGAACTACGAGCAGTACTTC.

The chain recombines TRBV14 with TRBJ2-6; D remains ambiguous. V shed 0 bases and J shed 2 bases, with 5 bases lying between them. The CDR3 has 15 amino acids. Germline-derived CDR1 and CDR2 are SGHDN and FVKESK. DNA for the CDR3: TGTGCCAGCAGCCAAGAGTGGGCTGGGGCCAACGTCCTGACTTTC. Translation: CASSQEWAGANVLTF.

V gene TRBV29-1 combines with J gene TRBJ2-1; no clear D. V lost 5 bases to trimming and J lost 10 bases, with 18 bases between them. This CDR3 contains 13 residues. CDR1 and CDR2 from the germline V gene are SQVTM and ANQGSEA. CDR3 in amino acids: CSVTNGGFGEQFF. DNA for the CDR3: TGCAGCGTTACTAACGGTGGGTTCGGGGAGCAGTTCTTC.

At least ten counts were recorded for this clonotype. V and J are TRBV28 and TRBJ2-3, with 13 bases lining up with TRBD2. The CDR3 length is 18 residues. Germline V CDR1 and CDR2: MDHEN, SYDVKM. V lost 6 bases, J lost 0 bases, and 9 bases stayed unmatched. The CDR3 reads CASSSLAGLAGSTDTQYF. In nucleotides, the CDR3 is TGTGCCAGCAGCTCCCTGGCGGGACTAGCGGGGAGCACAGATACGCAGTATTTT.

This clonotype was detected many times. V gene TRBV20-1 combines with J gene TRBJ2-7; TRBD1 aligns across 11 bases. V shed 4 bases, J shed 2 bases, and the junction held 7 bases outside the gene matches. The CDR3 loop spans 15 amino acids. Germline V gene data show CDR1 as DFQATT and CDR2 as SNEGSKA (reference sequence). The CDR3 nucleotides read TGCAGTGCTATCCCCGGGACAGGGGGAACCTACGAGCAGTACTTC. Amino acid sequence: CSAIPGTGGTYEQYF.

This clonotype occurred once. A read error may explain this, as a much larger clone is one base away. The chain carries TRBV6-1 and TRBJ2-7; D may be TRBD1 (7 bases). There are 14 residues in the CDR3. Germline loops: CDR1 MNHNS, CDR2 SASEGT. V gave up 4 bases and J gave up 2 bases, with 12 bases separating them. The CDR3 coding sequence is TGTGCCAGCAGTGTCTCCAGGGGGGCCTACGAGCAGTACTTC. Its translation is CASSVSRGAYEQYF.

The chain couples TRBV6-2 or TRBV6-3 to TRBJ2-5; D gene unclear. CDR1 is MNHEY and CDR2 is SVGEGT in the germline V gene. There are 14 residues in the CDR3. Trimming shortened V by 2 bases and J by 5 bases, and 12 bases separated the two germline ends. CDR3 sequence: CASSYTRLQETQYF. In DNA form, the CDR3 reads TGTGCCAGCAGTTACACACGGCTGCAGGAGACCCAGTACTTC.

This clonotype was recorded a few times. V is TRBV7-9 and J is TRBJ2-4; D not resolved. CDR1 is SEHNR and CDR2 is FQNEAQ in the germline V gene (reference sequence). This CDR3 has 15 residues. Trimming left V 0 bases short and J 1 base short, with 7 bases between. CDR3 protein: CASSLALGAKNIQYF. The CDR3 nucleotides read TGTGCCAGCAGCTTAGCGCTGGGCGCCAAAAACATTCAGTACTTC.

This chain joins TRBV6-5 and TRBJ2-4; the match to TRBD2 covers 7 bases. Germline V lookup: CDR1 MNHEY, CDR2 SVGAGI. The CDR3 contains 18 residues. V lost 2 bases and J lost 1; bases outside the gene matches: 11. The CDR3 loop is CASSYRWGGSAAKNIQYF. The CDR3 DNA reads TGTGCCAGCAGTTACCGTTGGGGCGGGAGTGCTGCCAAAAACATTCAGTACTTC.

There are many counts of this clonotype. The V call is TRBV20-1, the J call TRBJ2-5, with D uncertain. Germline-derived CDR1 and CDR2 are DFQATT and SNEGSKA (reference sequence). Trimming pared 1 base from V and 1 base from J, leaving 7 bases between. This CDR3 is 13 amino acids long. The CDR3 DNA sequence: TGCAGTGCTAGAGTAAGGCCCCAAGAGACCCAGTACTTC. Translating gives CSARVRPQETQYF.

This clonotype was seen many times. The chain has TRBV28 and TRBJ2-3, with D perhaps TRBD2 (6 bases). V lost 5 bases and J 5 bases, leaving 17 bases between the germline ends. Germline CDR1 reads MDHEN; CDR2 reads SYDVKM. The CDR3 runs 15 residues. The CDR3 protein is CASSLIEGLLDTQYF. Here the CDR3 DNA reads TGTGCCAGCAGTCTCATAGAGGGACTGCTAGATACGCAGTATTTT.

This clonotype came up a few times. V is TRBV27 and J is TRBJ2-3, with 14 bases fitting TRBD2. V shed 4 bases and J 6 bases; nucleotides not matched to a gene: 6. Germline lookup yields CDR1 MNHEY and CDR2 SMNVEV (reference sequence). The CDR3 has 16 amino acids. The CDR3 DNA sequence: TGTGCCAGCAGTTCCAGACTAGCGGGGGGGGTTGATACGCAGTATTTT. Translated: CASSSRLAGGVDTQYF.